The next 9 T cell receptor beta chains were all read from a single sample in a study of blood T cell repertoires in COVID-19 (dated by TCRdb to 2018 to 2020). The library came from the immunoSEQ multiplex PCR assay. Drawn from immuneACCESS, this table holds only the in-frame rearrangements with V and J called that TCRdb kept. Clones are partly lost; checked studies trace under half to an unresolved V gene and leave the rest unexplained. The sample table shows around 230,000 clones, and approximately 81% are seen once. The ten largest clones take up 7.9% of the sample. Specimen: peripheral blood. These receptors came from an elderly woman with acute or convalescent COVID-19.

This clone was recorded only once. This rearrangement joins TRBV7-2 to TRBJ2-3; TRBD1 aligns across 12 bases. The germline V gene has CDR1 SGHTA and CDR2 FQGNSA. CDR3 length equals 17 residues. J gave up 6 bases and V 3 bases, and 10 bases lay outside the gene matches. Here the CDR3 reads CASSFRGLGTGGDTQYF. The CDR3, as DNA: TGTGCCAGCAGCTTTCGTGGCCTAGGGACAGGGGGCGATACGCAGTATTTT.

V gene TRBV5-1 combines with J gene TRBJ2-7; 7 bases map to TRBD1. Per germline, CDR1 SGHRS and CDR2 YFSETQ. This CDR3 contains 14 residues. Trimming cost V 4 bases and J 9 bases; bases outside gene matches: 13. CDR3 nucleotide sequence: TGCGCCAGCAGCCCCGAGGGGGCTAGAGGAGGGCAGTACTTC. It yields the protein CASSPEGARGGQYF.

This CDR3 is CASSYSPDFSNQPQHF. The CDR3 DNA reads TGTGCCAGCAGTTACTCCCCCGACTTTAGCAATCAGCCCCAGCATTTT. J is TRBJ1-5 and V is TRBV6-6; D gene uncertain. Trimming pared 0 bases from V and 0 bases from J, leaving 9 bases between. CDR1 MNHNY and CDR2 SVGAGI come from the germline V gene (reference sequence). The CDR3 runs to 16 residues.

This clone occurred once. V and J are TRBV13 and TRBJ1-2, with TRBD1 matching over 8 bases. V lost 5 bases, J lost 5 bases, and 13 bases stayed unmatched. The CDR3 is 16 residues long. Germline values: CDR1 PRHDT, CDR2 FYEKMQ (reference sequence). The CDR3 loop is CASSRTGFKGNYGYTF. CDR3 DNA: TGTGCCAGCAGCCGGACAGGGTTTAAAGGGAATTATGGCTACACCTTC.

The chain recombines TRBV9 with TRBJ1-2; possible D gene TRBD1, 5 bases. The V end lost 0 bases, the J end lost 2 bases, and 14 bases lay between the germline ends. The CDR3 covers 16 residues. Germline assignment: CDR1 SGDLS and CDR2 YYNGEE. The CDR3 sequence is CASSVAYPTGNYGYTF. The CDR3 DNA reads as TGTGCCAGCAGCGTAGCTTATCCCACAGGCAACTATGGCTACACCTTC.

V gene TRBV7-9 combines with J gene TRBJ1-2; 11 positions match TRBD1. Trimming removed 7 bases from V and 7 bases from J; junction bases left unmatched: 20. CDR1 is SEHNR, CDR2 FQNEAQ, per germline (reference sequence). This CDR3 is built from 18 residues. The CDR3, as DNA: TGTGCCAGCACCCATAGTGGATTAGGACAGGGGGCAGCGGGTGGCTACACCTTC. It is translated as CASTHSGLGQGAAGGYTF.

This chain joins TRBV5-1 and TRBJ2-1, with 8 nucleotides matching TRBD2. The junction had 9 bases not matched to a gene; V was cut back by 2 bases and J by 8 bases. Germline V lookup: CDR1 SGHRS, CDR2 YFSETQ. CDR3 size: 15 residues. The CDR3 coding sequence is TGCGCCAGCAGCTTCGACAGCGGGAGCATCTATGAGCAGTTCTTC. This translates into CASSFDSGSIYEQFF. The variable domain in full, with the rest retrieved from reference TRBV5-1 and TRBJ2-1, is KAGVTQTPRYLIKTRGQQVTLSCSPISGHRSVSWYQQTPGQGLQFLFEYFSETQRNKGNFPGRFSGRQFSNSRSEMNVSTLELGDSALYLCASSFDSGSIYEQFFGPGTRLTVL.

This chain connects TRBV4-1 to TRBJ1-5; D unresolved. The CDR3 covers 15 residues. The V gene lost 0 bases and the J gene lost 4 bases, with 10 bases spanning the gap. The germline V gene encodes CDR1 MGHRA and CDR2 YSYEKL. CDR3 in DNA: TGCGCCAGCAGCCAAGATATCGGCAGGAATCAGCCCCAGCATTTT. Its protein product is CASSQDIGRNQPQHF.

The chain links TRBV5-1 to TRBJ1-5, with D hard to call. CDR3 length equals 14 residues. The V gene lost 2 bases and the J gene lost 0 bases, with 6 bases spanning the gap. CDR1 and CDR2 (germline): SGHRS, YFSETQ. The CDR3 sequence: CASSFGDSNQPQHF. The DNA for the CDR3 is TGCGCCAGCAGCTTCGGAGATAGCAATCAGCCCCAGCATTTT.